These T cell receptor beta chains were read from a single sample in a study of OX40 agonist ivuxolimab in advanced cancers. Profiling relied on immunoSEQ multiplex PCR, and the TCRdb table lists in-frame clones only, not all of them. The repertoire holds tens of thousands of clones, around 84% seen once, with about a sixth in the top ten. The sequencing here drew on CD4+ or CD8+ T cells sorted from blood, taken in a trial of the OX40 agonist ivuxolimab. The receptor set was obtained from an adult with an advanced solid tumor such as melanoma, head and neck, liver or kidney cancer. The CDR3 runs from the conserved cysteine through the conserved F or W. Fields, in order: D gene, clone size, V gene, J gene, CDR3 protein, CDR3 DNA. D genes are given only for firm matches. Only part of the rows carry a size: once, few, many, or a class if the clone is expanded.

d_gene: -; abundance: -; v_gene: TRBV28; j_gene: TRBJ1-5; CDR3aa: CASSLGQSNQPQHF; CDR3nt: TGTGCCAGCAGTTTAGGACAGAGCAATCAGCCCCAGCATTTT
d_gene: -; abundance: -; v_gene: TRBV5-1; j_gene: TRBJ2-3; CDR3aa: CASSLGAQSETQYF; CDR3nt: TGCGCCAGCAGCTTGGGAGCCCAGTCCGAAACGCAGTATTTT
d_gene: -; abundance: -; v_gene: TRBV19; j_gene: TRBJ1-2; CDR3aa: CASSIAQVVLNYGYTF; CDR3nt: TGTGCCAGTAGTATCGCGCAAGTCGTATTGAACTATGGCTACACCTTC
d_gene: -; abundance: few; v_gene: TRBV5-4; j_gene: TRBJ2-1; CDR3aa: CASSLTNEQFF; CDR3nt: TGTGCCAGCAGCCTCACTAATGAGCAGTTCTTC
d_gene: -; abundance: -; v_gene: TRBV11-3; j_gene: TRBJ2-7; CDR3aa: CASSLGDRSYEQYF; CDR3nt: TGTGCCAGCAGCCTCGGAGACAGATCCTACGAGCAGTACTTC
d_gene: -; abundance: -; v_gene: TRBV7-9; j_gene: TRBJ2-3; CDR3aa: CASSLTLDGRTDTQYF; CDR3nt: TGTGCCAGCAGCTTGACCCTGGACGGACGCACAGATACGCAGTATTTT
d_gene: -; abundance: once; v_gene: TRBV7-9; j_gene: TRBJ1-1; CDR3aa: CASSLGAGSTEAFF; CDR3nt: TGTGCCAGCAGCTTAGGTGCAGGGAGCACTGAAGCTTTCTTT
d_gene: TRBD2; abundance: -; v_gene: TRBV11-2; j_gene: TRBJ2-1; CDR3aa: CASSLVGGNEQFF; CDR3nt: TGTGCCAGCAGCTTAGTCGGGGGGAATGAGCAGTTCTTC
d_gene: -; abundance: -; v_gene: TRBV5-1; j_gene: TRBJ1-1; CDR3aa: CASSVYLDRKEAFF; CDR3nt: TGCGCCAGCAGCGTATACTTAGACAGAAAGGAAGCTTTCTTT
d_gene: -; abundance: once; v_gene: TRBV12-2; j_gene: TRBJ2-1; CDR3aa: CASRLAPEGLAGAALPNEQFF; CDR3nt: TGTGCAAGTCGCTTAGCGCCCGAGGGGCTAGCGGGAGCGGCCCTCCCGAATGAGCAGTTCTTC
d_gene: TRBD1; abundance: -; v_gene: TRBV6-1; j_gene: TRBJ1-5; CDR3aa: CASGGQGFNQPQHF; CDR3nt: TGTGCCAGCGGGGGACAGGGCTTCAATCAGCCCCAGCATTTT
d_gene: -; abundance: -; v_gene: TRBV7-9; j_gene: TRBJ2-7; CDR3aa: CASSLSGRSYEQYF; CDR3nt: TGTGCCAGTAGCTTAAGTGGCAGGAGCTACGAGCAGTACTTC
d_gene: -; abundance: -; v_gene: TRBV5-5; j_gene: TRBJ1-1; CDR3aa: CASSLQSDTEAFF; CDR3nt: TGTGCCAGCAGCTTACAGTCGGACACTGAAGCTTTCTTT
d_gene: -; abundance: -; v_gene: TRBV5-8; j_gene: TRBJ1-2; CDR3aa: CASSLRAARFSYGYTF; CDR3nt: TGTGCCAGCAGCTTGCGGGCAGCCCGGTTTAGCTATGGCTACACCTTC
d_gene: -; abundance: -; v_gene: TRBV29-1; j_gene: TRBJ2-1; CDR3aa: CSVGAGLKNIGNEQFF; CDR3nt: TGCAGCGTTGGGGCAGGGCTAAAAAATATCGGAAATGAGCAGTTCTTC
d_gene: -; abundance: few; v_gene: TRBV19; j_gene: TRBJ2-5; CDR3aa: CASSIKETQYF; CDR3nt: TGTGCCAGTAGTATAAAAGAGACCCAGTACTTC
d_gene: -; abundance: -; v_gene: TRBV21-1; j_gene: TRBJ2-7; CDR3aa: CASRVKRWLPGPAYEQYF; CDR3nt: TGTGCCAGCAGAGTTAAACGGTGGTTACCGGGACCTGCCTACGAGCAGTACTTC
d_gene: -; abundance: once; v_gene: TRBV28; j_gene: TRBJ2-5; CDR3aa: CASSFAIGAETQYF; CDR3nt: TGTGCCAGCAGTTTCGCCATAGGAGCCGAGACCCAGTACTTC
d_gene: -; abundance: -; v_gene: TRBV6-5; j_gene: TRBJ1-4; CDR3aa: CASSSTGNLNEKLFF; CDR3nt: TGTGCCAGCAGTTCCACAGGGAACCTTAATGAAAAACTGTTTTTT
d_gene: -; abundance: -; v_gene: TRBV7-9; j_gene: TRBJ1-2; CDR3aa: CASSLSSGGNGYTF; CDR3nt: TGTGCCAGCAGCTTATCCAGCGGGGGCAATGGCTACACCTTC
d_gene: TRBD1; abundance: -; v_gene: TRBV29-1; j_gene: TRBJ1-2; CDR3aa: CSTRTGGYGYTF; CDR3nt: TGCAGCACCCGGACAGGGGGCTATGGCTACACCTTC
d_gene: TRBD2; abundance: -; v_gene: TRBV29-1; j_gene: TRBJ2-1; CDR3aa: CSVEGSGKLYEQFF; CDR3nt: TGCAGCGTTGAAGGTAGCGGGAAGCTTTATGAGCAGTTCTTC
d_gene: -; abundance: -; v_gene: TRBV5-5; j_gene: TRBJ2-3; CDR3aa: CASSLGLALRTDTQYF; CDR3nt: TGTGCCAGCAGCTTGGGGCTAGCGCTCCGCACAGATACGCAGTATTTT
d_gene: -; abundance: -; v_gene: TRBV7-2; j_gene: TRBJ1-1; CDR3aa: CASSPLWGAWATEAFF; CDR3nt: TGTGCCAGCAGCCCCCTGTGGGGCGCCTGGGCCACTGAAGCTTTCTTT
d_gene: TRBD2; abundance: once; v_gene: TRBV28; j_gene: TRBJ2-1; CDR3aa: CASSTSISGSTDEQFF; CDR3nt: TGTGCCAGCAGTACATCCATTAGCGGGAGCACGGATGAGCAGTTCTTC
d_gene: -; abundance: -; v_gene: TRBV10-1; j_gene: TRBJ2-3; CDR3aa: CASGASGTDTQYF; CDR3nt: TGCGCCAGCGGGGCGTCTGGCACAGATACGCAGTATTTT
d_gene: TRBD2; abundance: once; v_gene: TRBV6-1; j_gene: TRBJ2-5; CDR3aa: CASLRGVYETQYF; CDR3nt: TGTGCCAGCTTACGGGGGGTATACGAGACCCAGTACTTC
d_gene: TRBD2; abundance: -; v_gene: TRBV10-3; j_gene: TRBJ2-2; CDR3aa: CATRLAGEGTGELFF; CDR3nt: TGTGCCACTAGACTAGCGGGAGAGGGTACCGGGGAGCTGTTTTTT
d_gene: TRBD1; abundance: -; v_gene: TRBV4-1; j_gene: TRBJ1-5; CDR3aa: CASSPYYRGRNQPQHF; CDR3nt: TGCGCCAGCAGCCCTTACTACAGGGGTCGCAATCAGCCCCAGCATTTT
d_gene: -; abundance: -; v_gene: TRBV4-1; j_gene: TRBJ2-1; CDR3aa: CASSQDSPRAPLQHEQFF; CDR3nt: TGCGCCAGCAGCCAAGATTCCCCTAGAGCACCTCTACAGCATGAGCAGTTCTTC
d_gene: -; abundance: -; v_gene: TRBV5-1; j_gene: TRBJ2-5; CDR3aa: CASSLGSTQETQYF; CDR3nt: TGCGCCAGCAGCTTGGGTAGCACCCAAGAGACCCAGTACTTC
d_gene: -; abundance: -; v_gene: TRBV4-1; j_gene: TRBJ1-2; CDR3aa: CASSQDPSGYTF; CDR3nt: TGCGCCAGCAGCCAAGATCCATCTGGCTACACCTTC
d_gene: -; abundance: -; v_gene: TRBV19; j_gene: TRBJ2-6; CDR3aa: CASSIVPSGANVLTF; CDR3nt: TGTGCCAGTAGTATAGTTCCCTCTGGGGCCAACGTCCTGACTTTC
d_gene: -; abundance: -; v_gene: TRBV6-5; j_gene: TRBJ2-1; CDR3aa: CASSYSQGSGEQFF; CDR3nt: TGTGCCAGCAGTTACTCACAGGGAAGTGGGGAGCAGTTCTTC
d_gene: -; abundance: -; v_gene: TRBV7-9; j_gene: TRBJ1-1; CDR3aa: CASSLAMNTEAFF; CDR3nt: TGTGCCAGCAGCTTGGCTATGAACACTGAAGCTTTCTTT
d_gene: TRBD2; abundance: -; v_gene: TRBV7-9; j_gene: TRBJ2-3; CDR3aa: CASSPWTSFDTQYF; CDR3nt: TGTGCCAGCAGCCCATGGACTAGCTTTGATACGCAGTATTTT
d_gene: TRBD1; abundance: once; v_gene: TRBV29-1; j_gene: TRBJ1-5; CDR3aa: CSVGSGTGINQPQHF; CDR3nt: TGCAGCGTTGGTTCCGGGACAGGAATAAATCAGCCCCAGCATTTT
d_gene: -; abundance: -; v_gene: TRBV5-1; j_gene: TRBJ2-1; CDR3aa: CASSFRGGSNNEQFF; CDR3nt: TGCGCCAGCAGCTTCAGAGGTGGTTCGAACAATGAGCAGTTCTTC
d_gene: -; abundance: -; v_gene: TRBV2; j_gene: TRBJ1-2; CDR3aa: CASSESGVWGYTF; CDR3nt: TGTGCCAGCAGTGAATCTGGGGTTTGGGGCTACACCTTC
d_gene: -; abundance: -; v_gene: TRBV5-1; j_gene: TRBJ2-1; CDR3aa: CASSSGNPYNEQFF; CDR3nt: TGCGCCAGCAGCTCGGGAAATCCTTACAATGAGCAGTTCTTC
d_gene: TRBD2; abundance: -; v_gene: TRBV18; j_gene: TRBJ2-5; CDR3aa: CASSPTASGRRETQYF; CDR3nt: TGTGCCAGCTCACCAACGGCAAGCGGGAGGCGGGAGACCCAGTACTTC
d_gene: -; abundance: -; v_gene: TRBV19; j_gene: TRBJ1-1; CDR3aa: CASSIGAGLSTEAFF; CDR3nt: TGTGCCAGTAGTATCGGGGCAGGTCTGAGCACTGAAGCTTTCTTT
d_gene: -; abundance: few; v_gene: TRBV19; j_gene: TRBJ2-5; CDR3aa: CASSPLGGQETQYF; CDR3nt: TGTGCCAGTAGTCCTCTGGGGGGCCAAGAGACCCAGTACTTC
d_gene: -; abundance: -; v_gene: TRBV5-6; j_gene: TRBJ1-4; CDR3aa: CASSFTSGEEKLFF; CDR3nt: TGTGCCAGCAGCTTTACGAGTGGAGAGGAAAAACTGTTTTTT
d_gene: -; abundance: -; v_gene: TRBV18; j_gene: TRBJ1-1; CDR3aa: CASSPTRGEAFF; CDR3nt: TGTGCCAGCTCACCTACTAGGGGTGAAGCTTTCTTT
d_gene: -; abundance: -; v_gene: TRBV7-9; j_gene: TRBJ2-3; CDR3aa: CASSLFVSTDTQYF; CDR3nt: TGTGCCAGCAGCTTATTCGTATCCACAGATACGCAGTATTTT
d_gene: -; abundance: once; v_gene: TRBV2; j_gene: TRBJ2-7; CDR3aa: CASSPDRLYEQYF; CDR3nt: TGTGCCAGCAGTCCGGACAGACTCTACGAGCAGTACTTC
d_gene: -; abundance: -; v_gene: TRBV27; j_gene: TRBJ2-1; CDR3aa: CASSLYPGNNYNEQFF; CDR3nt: TGTGCCAGCAGTTTATACCCCGGGAACAACTACAATGAGCAGTTCTTC
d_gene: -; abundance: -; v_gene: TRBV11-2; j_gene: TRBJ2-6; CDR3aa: CASSFLAGANVLTF; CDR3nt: TGTGCCAGCAGCTTCTTAGCTGGGGCCAACGTCCTGACTTTC
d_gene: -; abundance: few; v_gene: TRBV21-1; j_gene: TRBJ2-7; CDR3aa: CASSTTREAGDYYEQYF; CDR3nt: TGTGCCAGCAGCACAACAAGGGAAGCGGGGGATTACTACGAGCAGTACTTC